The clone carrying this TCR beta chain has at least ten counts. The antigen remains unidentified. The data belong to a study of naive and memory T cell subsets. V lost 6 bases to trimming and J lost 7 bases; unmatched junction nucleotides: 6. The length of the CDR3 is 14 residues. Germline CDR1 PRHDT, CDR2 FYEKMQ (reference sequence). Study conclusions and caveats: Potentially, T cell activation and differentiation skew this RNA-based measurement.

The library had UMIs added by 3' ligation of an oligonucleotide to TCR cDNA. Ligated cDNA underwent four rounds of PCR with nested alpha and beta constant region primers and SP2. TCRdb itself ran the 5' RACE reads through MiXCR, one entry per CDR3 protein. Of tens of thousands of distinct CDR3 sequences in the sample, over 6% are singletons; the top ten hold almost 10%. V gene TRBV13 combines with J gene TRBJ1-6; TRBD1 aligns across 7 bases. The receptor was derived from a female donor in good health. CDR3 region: CASRQGRRNSPLHF. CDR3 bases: TGTGCCAGCAGACAGGGGAGGCGGAATTCACCCCTCCACTTT.